The 24 T cell receptor beta chains below come from one sample, sequenced in a study of CD8 T cells in Susac syndrome. Random-hexamer reverse transcription was applied to about 0.5 to 1 ug RNA. Each CDR3 protein is one row after TCRdb ran MiXCR on the immunoSEQ multiplex PCR reads. Among about 120,000 distinct CDR3 sequences listed, over 90% were seen once. Material for sequencing was CD8+ T cells from PBMCs. These receptors originate from a human donor with Susac syndrome.

The rearrangement links TRBV5-6 to TRBJ1-5, with TRBD1 matching over 8 bases. Losses at the gene ends were 4 bases for V and 5 bases for J; bases not matched to a gene: 8. The CDR3 is 15 amino acids. Germline CDR1 reads SGHDT; CDR2 reads YYEEEE. Here the CDR3 DNA reads TGTGCCAGCAGCCCATTCGGACAGGGCTATCAGCCCCAGCATTTT. This translates into CASSPFGQGYQPQHF.

This rearrangement joins TRBV4-3 to TRBJ2-3, with TRBD2 as a possible D gene (6 bases). This CDR3 region has 15 residues. The V gene lost 0 bases and the J gene lost 4 bases, with 11 bases spanning the gap. Germline V gene lookup returns CDR1 LGHNA and CDR2 YSLEER. The CDR3 DNA reads TGCGCCAGCAGCCAAGAGGGGGAGGAGGCAGATACGCAGTATTTT. This codes for CASSQEGEEADTQYF.

On this clonotype: A junction boundary mismatches the germline segment, possibly from a read error. The J gene is TRBJ2-2, the V gene TRBV23-1; possibly TRBD1 for D (6 bases). TRBV23-1 is placed among ORFs of uncertain function. This CDR3 region has 21 residues. CDR3 sequence (DNA): TGCGCCTGCAGTCAACCTGCGGAGGAAGGTTGTACAGGGACGAACACCGGGGAGCTGTTTTTT. It codes for CACSQPAEEGCTGTNTGELFF.

The genes are TRBV6-2 or TRBV6-3 and TRBJ2-3, with 15 bases matching TRBD2. The CDR3 has 17 amino acids. The germline V gene encodes CDR1 MNHEY and CDR2 SVGEGT. With V trimmed by 4 bases and J by 3 bases, 5 bases remained unmatched. CDR3 nucleotides: TGTGCCAGCAGTTCCTGGACTAGCGGGGGGGAAACAGATACGCAGTATTTT. Its protein is CASSSWTSGGETDTQYF.

V gene TRBV28 combines with J gene TRBJ1-5; D is unclear. In germline, CDR1 is MDHEN, CDR2 SYDVKM. The CDR3 runs to 14 residues. The V and J ends lost 7 bases and 5 bases respectively, with 15 bases between them. CDR3 nucleotides: TGTGCCAGCAATACCCCCAGGCCGGATCAGCCCCAGCATTTT. Its protein product is CASNTPRPDQPQHF.

V and J are TRBV12-5 and TRBJ2-1, with TRBD2 identical over 9 bases. The germline CDR1 and CDR2 sequences are LGHNT and FRNRAP. V shed 5 bases, J shed 2 bases, and the junction held 4 bases outside the gene matches. The CDR3 runs 15 residues. The CDR3 DNA reads as TGTGCTAGTGGTCGGACTAGCGAAACCTACAATGAGCAGTTCTTC. Residues: CASGRTSETYNEQFF.

The J gene is TRBJ1-1, the V gene TRBV29-1; tentatively, D is TRBD1 (6 bases). This CDR3 spans 13 amino acids. The germline V gene has CDR1 SQVTM and CDR2 ANQGSEA. The V and J ends lost 3 bases and 5 bases respectively, with 13 bases between them. The DNA for the CDR3 is TGCAGCGTTGATGAGGGGGAGGGGACTGAAGCTTTCTTT. Protein sequence: CSVDEGEGTEAFF.

The CDR3 DNA sequence: TGCGCCAGCCGGCGGGGGGGCCCTGAGCAGTTCTTC. It translates to CASRRGGPEQFF. The chain recombines TRBV10-2 with TRBJ2-1; 9 bases match TRBD2. The V and J ends lost 8 bases and 9 bases, in that order; junction bases with no gene match: 5. CDR1 and CDR2 (germline): WSHSY, SAAADI. The CDR3 has 12 amino acids.

The chain employs TRBV7-9 and TRBJ2-7, with D tentatively TRBD1 (5 bases). V was trimmed by 7 bases and J by 3 bases, leaving 10 bases between them. This CDR3 contains 12 residues. Germline V CDR1 and CDR2: SEHNR, FQNEAQ (reference sequence). The CDR3 spells CASKEGDYEQYF. DNA for the CDR3: TGTGCCAGCAAGGAAGGGGACTACGAGCAGTACTTC.

The chain is built from TRBV20-1 and TRBJ1-2; 11 bases agree with TRBD1. The CDR3 is 16 amino acids. Germline loops: CDR1 DFQATT, CDR2 SNEGSKA (reference sequence). V trimming: 0 bases; J trimming: 5 bases; junction bases outside the gene matches: 8. CDR3 region: CSARDRDRGKWYGYTF. CDR3 DNA: TGCAGTGCTAGAGATAGGGACAGGGGGAAGTGGTATGGCTACACCTTC.

This chain connects TRBV6-5 to TRBJ2-7, with 9 positions matching TRBD1. This CDR3 comprises 15 residues. V lost 5 bases and J lost 2; bases outside the gene matches: 7. Germline lookup yields CDR1 MNHEY and CDR2 SVGAGI. DNA for the CDR3: TGTGCCAGCAGTAAACCGGGACAGGGAACCTACGAGCAGTACTTC. This gives the protein CASSKPGQGTYEQYF.

The V gene is TRBV12-3 or TRBV12-4, the J gene TRBJ2-3; perhaps TRBD1 as D (7 bases). V lost 7 bases, J lost 2 bases, and 25 bases lay in between. This CDR3 is built from 18 residues. In DNA, the CDR3 is TGTGCCAGCACCCCAGCAGGGGGACTGGTGGGGGTCACAGATACGCAGTATTTT. Translated, it gives CASTPAGGLVGVTDTQYF.

The rearrangement joins TRBV5-1 to TRBJ2-1, with D possibly TRBD1 on 5 matching bases. The CDR3 covers 13 residues. V was shortened by 2 bases and J by 4 bases, with 7 bases between the two germline ends. CDR1 is SGHRS and CDR2 is YFSETQ in the germline V gene. Here the CDR3 reads CASSFSGYNEQFF. CDR3 coding DNA: TGCGCCAGCAGCTTTTCAGGGTACAATGAGCAGTTCTTC.

This chain links TRBV30 with TRBJ2-7; D gene unclear. The CDR3 covers 14 residues. The germline V gene encodes CDR1 GTSNPN and CDR2 SVGIG (reference sequence). V was clipped by 3 bases and J by 2 bases, with 14 bases between them. CDR3 nucleotides: TGTGCCTGGAGGACCGGAACGGCGACCTACGAGCAGTACTTC. Translating it yields CAWRTGTATYEQYF.

Written as DNA, the CDR3 is TGTGCCTGGAGTAAAGCCTCTGGGGCCAACGTCCTGACTTTC. Translating it yields CAWSKASGANVLTF. The rearrangement uses TRBV30 and TRBJ2-6; D not resolved. This CDR3 is built from 14 residues. The germline V and J ends were trimmed by 2 bases and 0 bases, with 5 bases remaining between them. Germline V CDR1 and CDR2: GTSNPN, SVGIG (reference sequence).

The chain couples TRBV3-1 to TRBJ2-1; tentatively, D is TRBD1 (5 bases). This CDR3 region has 14 residues. V lost 0 bases to trimming and J lost 8 bases, with 11 bases between them. Germline CDR1 and CDR2: LGHDT and YNNKEL (reference sequence). The CDR3 region has the DNA TGTGCCAGCAGCCAAGAAGGGGCTTTGGATGAGCAGTTCTTC. This gives the protein CASSQEGALDEQFF.

V and J are TRBV11-2 and TRBJ2-7, with TRBD1 as a possible D gene (6 bases). CDR3 length equals 15 residues. V lost 3 bases to trimming and J lost 0 bases, with 12 bases between them. Germline loops: CDR1 SGHAT, CDR2 FQNNGV. The CDR3, as DNA: TGTGCCAGCAGCTTCGCCGGCAGGGGCTCCTACGAGCAGTACTTC. Translation gives CASSFAGRGSYEQYF.

The chain is built from TRBV5-4 and TRBJ2-7, with 7 bases aligning to TRBD1. Per the germline V gene, CDR1 is SGHNT and CDR2 is YYREEE (reference sequence). This CDR3 spans 13 amino acids. The J segment lost 2 bases and the V segment lost 4 bases, leaving 3 bases of the junction unmatched. CDR3: CASSPGQPYEQYF. The CDR3 bases are TGTGCCAGCAGCCCGGGACAGCCCTACGAGCAGTACTTC.

The V and J genes are TRBV7-2 and TRBJ1-1; D is uncertain. Trimming stripped 1 base from V and 10 bases from J, with 7 bases between. The CDR3 is 11 residues long. Germline loops: CDR1 SGHTA, CDR2 FQGNSA. CDR3 nucleotides: TGTGCCAGCAGCTTAGTATGGGGAGCTTTCTTT. This codes for CASSLVWGAFF.

This clonotype was picked up a small number of times. The CDR3 loop is CASSVVGDGYTF. DNA of the CDR3: TGTGCCAGCAGCGTAGTTGGTGATGGCTACACCTTC. The chain combines TRBV9 with TRBJ1-2; D is uncertain. Germline V lookup: CDR1 SGDLS, CDR2 YYNGEE. There are 12 residues in the CDR3. Trimming left V 0 bases short and J 6 bases short, with 6 bases between.

The chain combines TRBV29-1 with TRBJ2-2, with 7 positions matching TRBD2. Germline CDR1 is SQVTM and CDR2 is ANQGSEA. This CDR3 comprises 14 residues. Trimming took 3 bases from V and 0 from J; bases not matched to a gene: 1. CDR3 protein: CSVDRGANTGELFF. CDR3 bases: TGCAGCGTTGATCGGGGGGCGAACACCGGGGAGCTGTTTTTT.

CDR3 amino acids: CSVTGYSTYEQYF. The CDR3 DNA reads as TGCAGCGTTACAGGGTATTCGACCTACGAGCAGTACTTC. V usage is TRBV29-1 and J usage is TRBJ2-7; D is perhaps TRBD1 (6 bases). V was trimmed by 5 bases and J by 2 bases, leaving 13 bases between them. The CDR3 is 13 amino acids. The germline gives CDR1 SQVTM, CDR2 ANQGSEA.

The rearrangement links TRBV27 to TRBJ2-3; no reliable D call. Germline V gives CDR1 MNHEY, CDR2 SMNVEV (reference sequence). Trimming cost V 2 bases and J 5 bases, with 11 bases left between them. The CDR3 consists of 14 residues. This chain's CDR3 is CASSLVRMEDTQYF. The CDR3 DNA reads as TGTGCCAGCAGTTTAGTCAGGATGGAAGATACGCAGTATTTT.

This clonotype has only one observation. J is TRBJ2-1 and V is TRBV7-2; possible D gene TRBD2, 5 bases. Trimming left V 5 bases short and J 6 bases short, with 17 bases between. The CDR3 runs 15 residues. Germline V gives CDR1 SGHTA, CDR2 FQGNSA. CDR3 region: CASSPSAGLTNEQFF. CDR3 in DNA: TGTGCCAGCAGCCCGTCGGCGGGCCTTACCAATGAGCAGTTCTTC.